The rows below give T cell receptor beta chains drawn from one sample of a study of CXCR3-negative and CXCR3-positive naive CD8 T cells. TCRdb reprocessed the 5' RACE reads and keeps a single row for each CDR3 protein, giving no DNA. The data show some 150,000 distinct CDR3 sequences, and the top ten clones hold roughly 0.41%. Source material: naive CXCR3+ CD8+ T cells from blood. The origin of the receptors is a human donor in good health. Some clones in this sample may be carry-over from other donors' samples. CDR3s include the opening cysteine and the closing phenylalanine or tryptophan. Each record gives: J gene, V gene, CDR3 protein.

TRBJ2-2 | TRBV4-1 | CASSLHLGQQGRTGELFF
TRBJ2-5 | TRBV4-1 | CASSHLGQGFQETQYF
TRBJ2-3 | TRBV12-3/TRBV12-4 | CASSPGTSGSADTQYF
TRBJ2-1 | TRBV29-1 | CSVVGDSYNEQFF
TRBJ1-1 | TRBV20-1 | CSASAGPQGALTEAFF
TRBJ2-1 | TRBV19 | CASSIVATGRNEQFF
TRBJ1-2 | TRBV6-5 | CASSYSGRPNYGYTF
TRBJ1-2 | TRBV7-9 | CASSQGSAPGYGYTF
TRBJ2-3 | TRBV19 | CASRNPDTQYF
TRBJ1-5 | TRBV12-3/TRBV12-4 | CASSPDGYSNQPQHF